Listed below are T cell receptor beta chains from one sample, sequenced in a study of CD4+ T cells in melanoma. The table came from immunoSEQ multiplex PCR; TCRdb's copy has only in-frame clones and leaves some out. The sample lists some 10,000 clones, around 65% occurring once. Sequencing was done on a sample of cells from a culture (not recorded whether cultured in vitro). These receptors were collected from a human donor with melanoma. Both conserved end residues are part of each CDR3. The D gene is left open where the match is weak. Clone size is stated in some rows and not others, as once, few, many or a class when expanded.

V gene,J gene,clone size,D gene,CDR3 protein,CDR3 DNA
TRBV18,TRBJ1-1,-,-,CASSPLGGTEAFF,TGTGCCAGCTCACCACTTGGAGGGACTGAAGCTTTCTTT
TRBV7-8,TRBJ2-1,once,TRBD1,CASSLGQGGLMGMWQFF,TGTGCCAGCAGCCTGGGACAGGGAGGTTTGATGGGTATGTGGCAGTTCTTC
TRBV7-3,TRBJ2-6,-,-,CASSSDTGPGANVLTF,TGTGCCAGCAGCTCGGACACAGGGCCTGGGGCCAACGTCCTGACTTTC
TRBV14,TRBJ1-4,-,-,CASSPQDRSGALNEKLFF,TGTGCCAGCAGCCCACAAGACAGGTCGGGGGCCCTCAATGAAAAACTGTTTTTT
TRBV27,TRBJ1-5,-,TRBD1,CASSLFRGSQPQHF,TGTGCCAGCAGTTTATTCAGGGGGTCGCAGCCCCAGCATTTT
TRBV6-4,TRBJ1-2,-,-,CASNRRANYGYTF,TGTGCCAGCAACAGACGGGCTAACTATGGCTACACCTTC
TRBV16,TRBJ2-7,-,-,CASSRQIRTATYEQYF,TGTGCCAGCAGTCGACAAATTAGGACAGCTACCTACGAGCAGTACTTC
TRBV12-5,TRBJ2-5,-,-,CASGLDRVTQYF,TGTGCTAGTGGTTTGGACCGTGTGACCCAGTACTTC
TRBV29-1,TRBJ1-1,-,-,CSVELHTLNTEAFF,TGCAGCGTTGAATTGCACACCTTGAACACTGAAGCTTTCTTT
TRBV5-1,TRBJ1-4,-,-,CASSLDSRNEKLFF,TGCGCCAGCAGCTTAGACAGTAGGAATGAAAAACTGTTTTTT
TRBV6-6,TRBJ1-1,-,TRBD1,CASLQGAQMNTEAFF,TGTGCCAGCCTTCAGGGGGCCCAAATGAACACTGAAGCTTTCTTT
TRBV27,TRBJ1-1,-,-,CASSLKSAFRNTEAFF,TGTGCCAGCAGTTTAAAATCGGCATTTAGGAACACTGAAGCTTTCTTT
TRBV6-1,TRBJ1-1,-,-,CASRLNTEAFF,TGTGCCAGCAGGCTGAACACTGAAGCTTTCTTT
TRBV19,TRBJ1-1,few,-,CASRGTLTPEAFF,TGTGCCAGTAGGGGGACCCTAACACCCGAAGCTTTCTTT
TRBV5-8,TRBJ2-7,-,-,CASSRAVGGTGTEGEQYF,TGTGCCAGCAGCCGTGCTGTTGGTGGAACAGGGACGGAAGGGGAGCAGTACTTC
TRBV5-6,TRBJ2-7,-,TRBD2,CASSLRLAGAYEQYF,TGTGCCAGCAGCTTACGTCTAGCGGGGGCCTACGAGCAGTACTTC
TRBV7-9,TRBJ2-3,-,-,CASSLNSDTQYF,TGTGCCAGCAGCCTCAATTCAGATACGCAGTATTTT
TRBV6-1,TRBJ2-7,-,-,CASSEARPGEQYF,TGTGCCAGCAGTGAGGCACGCCCTGGCGAGCAGTACTTC
TRBV5-4,TRBJ2-1,-,-,CASSLGAGGPFF,TGTGCCAGCAGCTTGGGGGCCGGAGGGCCGTTCTTC
TRBV5-6,TRBJ2-6,-,-,CASSLPAGANVLTF,TGTGCCAGCAGCTTGCCCGCCGGGGCCAACGTCCTGACTTTC
TRBV14,TRBJ1-3,-,-,CASSQGPMPSGNTIYF,TGTGCCAGCAGCCAAGGGCCCATGCCGTCGGGAAACACCATATATTTT
TRBV4-2,TRBJ2-1,-,TRBD2,CASSQVLAGGYEQFF,TGTGCCAGCAGCCAAGTCCTAGCGGGGGGGTATGAGCAGTTCTTC
TRBV11-3,TRBJ2-1,-,-,CASSLVWDGGNNEQFF,TGTGCCAGCAGCTTAGTATGGGATGGGGGCAACAATGAGCAGTTCTTC
TRBV5-1,TRBJ1-2,-,TRBD1,CASSQTGGAGYTF,TGCGCCAGCAGCCAGACAGGGGGAGCTGGCTACACCTTC
TRBV2,TRBJ2-1,few,-,CASRGTGTEQFF,TGTGCCAGCAGGGGTACCGGGACAGAGCAGTTCTTC
TRBV6-1,TRBJ1-1,-,-,CASSLRVSEAFF,TGTGCCAGCAGTTTACGGGTGAGTGAAGCTTTCTTT
TRBV27,TRBJ1-5,medium-sized,TRBD1,CASSRSQGDQPQHF,TGTGCCAGCAGTAGGAGTCAGGGGGATCAGCCCCAGCATTTT
TRBV30,TRBJ2-7,-,-,CAWSRDFSYEQYF,TGTGCCTGGAGCCGGGACTTCTCCTACGAGCAGTACTTC
TRBV7-6,TRBJ2-7,few,-,CASSIGTPSEQYF,TGTGCCAGCAGCATTGGGACTCCCTCCGAGCAGTACTTC
TRBV2,TRBJ2-7,-,-,CASRGRRVYEQYF,TGTGCCAGCAGGGGACGGCGGGTCTACGAGCAGTACTTC
TRBV5-1,TRBJ1-2,medium-sized,TRBD1,CASSSQGTDSRGYTF,TGCGCCAGCAGCTCACAGGGGACGGACTCCCGAGGGTACACCTTC
TRBV7-9,TRBJ1-3,once,-,CASSVRGTGNTIYF,TGTGCCAGCAGCGTCCGCGGTACTGGAAACACCATATATTTT
TRBV19,TRBJ1-2,-,-,CASSIGRDYGYTF,TGTGCCAGTAGTATCGGACGGGACTATGGCTACACCTTC
TRBV5-1,TRBJ1-4,-,-,CASSPKATNEKLFF,TGCGCCAGCAGCCCCAAGGCAACTAATGAAAAACTGTTTTTT
TRBV9,TRBJ2-2,-,-,CASSVSFMAGDTGELFF,TGTGCCAGCAGCGTGTCATTTATGGCAGGGGACACCGGGGAGCTGTTTTTT
TRBV6-5,TRBJ1-2,-,-,CASSRQYGYTF,TGTGCCAGCAGTCGCCAGTATGGCTACACCTTC
TRBV5-1,TRBJ1-2,-,-,CASSLGPDTHYGYTF,TGCGCCAGCAGCTTGGGCCCCGATACCCACTATGGCTACACCTTC